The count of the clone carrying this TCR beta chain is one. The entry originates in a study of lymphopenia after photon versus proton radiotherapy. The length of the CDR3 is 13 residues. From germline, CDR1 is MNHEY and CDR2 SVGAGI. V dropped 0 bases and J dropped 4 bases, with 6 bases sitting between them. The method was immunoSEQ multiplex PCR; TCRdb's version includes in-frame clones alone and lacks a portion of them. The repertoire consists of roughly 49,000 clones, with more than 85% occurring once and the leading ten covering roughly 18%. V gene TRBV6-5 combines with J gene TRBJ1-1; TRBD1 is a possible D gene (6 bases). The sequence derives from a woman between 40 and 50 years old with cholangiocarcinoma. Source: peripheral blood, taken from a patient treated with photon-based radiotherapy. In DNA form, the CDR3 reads TGTGCCAGCAGTTACTCAGGGGGCACTGAAGCTTTCTTT. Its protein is CASSYSGGTEAFF.